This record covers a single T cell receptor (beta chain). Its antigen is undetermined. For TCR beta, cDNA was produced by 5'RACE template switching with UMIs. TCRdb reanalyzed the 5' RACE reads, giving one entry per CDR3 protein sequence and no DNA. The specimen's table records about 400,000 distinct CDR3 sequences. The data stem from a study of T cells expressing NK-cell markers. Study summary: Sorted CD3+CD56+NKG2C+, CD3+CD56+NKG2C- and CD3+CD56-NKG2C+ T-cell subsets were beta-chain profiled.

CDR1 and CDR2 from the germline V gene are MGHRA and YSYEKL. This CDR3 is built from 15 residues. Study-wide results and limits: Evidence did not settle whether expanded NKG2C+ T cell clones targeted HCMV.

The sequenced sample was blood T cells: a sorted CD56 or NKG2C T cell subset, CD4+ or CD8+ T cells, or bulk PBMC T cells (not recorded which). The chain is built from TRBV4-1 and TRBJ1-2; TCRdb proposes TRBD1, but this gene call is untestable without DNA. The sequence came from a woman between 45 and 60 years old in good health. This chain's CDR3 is CASSQPFPGGYGYTF.